This is a list of T cell receptor beta chains from one sample in a study of regulatory T cells in long-lasting Graves disease. Each CDR3 protein gets one entry after TCRdb re-called the multiplex PCR reads with MiXCR. This table holds over 500,000 distinct CDR3 sequences, around 17% found once. This sample also appeared in a second study, on T cells in Graves' hyperthyroidism and ophthalmopathy.

The sample consisted of peripheral blood mononuclear cells (PBMCs), taken at new diagnosis, from a patient treated with antithyroid drugs. The source of these receptors is a woman aged 30 to 39 with Graves disease. Each CDR3 is given with its conserved first and last residue. D genes are given only for firm matches. For some rows the clone size is stated as once, few or many, or as a class when expanded; others skip it.

D	size	V	J	DNA	CDR3
.	.	TRBV9	TRBJ2-5	TGTGCCAGCAGCGTAGCTACAAGAGGGGAGACCCAGTACTTC	CASSVATRGETQYF
.	.	TRBV2	TRBJ2-7	TGTGCCAGCAGTCTTCAAGGGACAAACGAGCAGTACTTC	CASSLQGTNEQYF
.	few	TRBV19	TRBJ1-2	TGTGCCAGTTACCAGAGAGGGGGGCCCTATGGCTACACCTTC	CASYQRGGPYGYTF
.	.	TRBV24-1	TRBJ2-4	TGTGCCACCAGTGACCCCCGGGTCCCTGGGACCATTCAGTACTTC	CATSDPRVPGTIQYF
TRBD1	.	TRBV12-3/TRBV12-4	TRBJ1-3	TGTGCCAGCAGTCTGAGGACAGGAACCATCTCTGGAAACACCATATATTTT	CASSLRTGTISGNTIYF
.	.	TRBV7-9	TRBJ1-2	TGTGCCAGCAGCCACGAGGTCGCCGCTGGCTACACCTTC	CASSHEVAAGYTF
TRBD1	.	TRBV6-1	TRBJ1-1	TGTGCCAGCAGGGGGGCTCCGGGACAGGGGAACACTGAAGCTTTCTTT	CASRGAPGQGNTEAFF
.	few	TRBV5-1	TRBJ2-3	TGCGCCAGCAGCCGACTAGAGGGGGAAGATACGCAGTATTTT	CASSRLEGEDTQYF
TRBD1	many	TRBV20-1	TRBJ2-7	TGCAGTGCTCCTCGGGGACAGAGCACCTACGAGCAGTACTTC	CSAPRGQSTYEQYF
TRBD1	few	TRBV20-1	TRBJ2-7	TGCAGTGCCATACGGACAGGGTTAGACTACGAGCAGTACTTC	CSAIRTGLDYEQYF
TRBD1	.	TRBV28	TRBJ1-2	TGTGCCAGCAGTTCACCGGGACAGGAGGATGGCTACACCTTC	CASSSPGQEDGYTF
.	many	TRBV2	TRBJ1-2	TGTGCCAGCACCAGTGAAGAGGGTAGTGGCTACACCTTC	CASTSEEGSGYTF
.	.	TRBV9	TRBJ2-1	TGTGCCAGCAGCGTAGCATCAGGAAACAATGAGCAGTTCTTC	CASSVASGNNEQFF
.	many	TRBV6-1	TRBJ2-1	TGTGCCAGCAGTGACCCCTATGGACCTTACAATGAGCAGTTCTTC	CASSDPYGPYNEQFF
TRBD2	many	TRBV2	TRBJ2-3	TGTGCCGCTAGCGGGAGTACTGATACGCAGTATTTT	CAASGSTDTQYF
.	.	TRBV6-1	TRBJ1-6	TGTGCCAGCAGCGAACAGGGTTTCAATTCACCCCTCCACTTT	CASSEQGFNSPLHF
TRBD1	.	TRBV27	TRBJ1-1	TGTGCCAGCAGTCCCCCCCTCCGGGACAGGGCGGGGAACACTGAAGCTTTCTTT	CASSPPLRDRAGNTEAFF
TRBD1	.	TRBV28	TRBJ1-1	TGTGCCAGCAGTCCCGCACAGGGGGGGAACACTGAAGCTTTCTTT	CASSPAQGGNTEAFF
.	.	TRBV20-1	TRBJ2-1	TGCAGTGCTAGAGAACTAGCACCCACCTCCTACAATGAGCAGTTCTTC	CSARELAPTSYNEQFF
TRBD1	many	TRBV27	TRBJ2-2	TGTGCCAGCAGCTCTGGGACAGGGCTTTACACCGGGGAGCTGTTTTTT	CASSSGTGLYTGELFF
.	.	TRBV6-4	TRBJ2-3	TGTGCCAGCAGTGACTCCAGCGCGCTGGATACGCAGTATTTT	CASSDSSALDTQYF
.	few	TRBV7-8	TRBJ2-7	TGTGCCAGCAGCTTAAGTTGGCAGCCGAGCTCCTACGAGCAGTACTTC	CASSLSWQPSSYEQYF
TRBD1	many	TRBV29-1	TRBJ2-3	TGCAGCGTGGATGGACAGGGGGATACGCAGTATTTT	CSVDGQGDTQYF
.	.	TRBV18	TRBJ1-2	TGTGCCAGCTCACCGACTTGGGGCGCGGACTATGGCTACACCTTC	CASSPTWGADYGYTF
.	.	TRBV18	TRBJ1-5	TGTGCCAGCTCACCAGACCCCGGCCCCCAGCATTTT	CASSPDPGPQHF
.	many	TRBV7-2	TRBJ1-5	TGTGCCAGCAGCTTAGGCCCATCCAATCAGCCCCAGCATTTT	CASSLGPSNQPQHF
.	once	TRBV30	TRBJ2-7	TGTGCCTGGAGTGAAATAGGACCGGCGAGATGGCAGTACTTC	CAWSEIGPARWQYF
.	.	TRBV27	TRBJ2-5	TGTGCCAGCAGCTTTATAAAGTTGGGGGTACAAGAGACCCAGTACTTC	CASSFIKLGVQETQYF
.	many	TRBV20-1	TRBJ2-7	TGCAGTGCCCGCCGGCCGTTCTATTACGAGCAGTACTTC	CSARRPFYYEQYF
TRBD1	.	TRBV7-2	TRBJ1-4	TGTGCCAGCAGCTGGTTAGGGGACAGGGGATCTGAAAAACTGTTTTTT	CASSWLGDRGSEKLFF
.	.	TRBV29-1	TRBJ2-2	TGCAGCGTTGAAGGTCCGGGTTCGAACACCGGGGAGCTGTTTTTT	CSVEGPGSNTGELFF
TRBD2	many	TRBV24-1	TRBJ2-1	TGTGCCACCAGTGACCCGACTAGCGGGAGGGCCAATGAGCAGTTCTTC	CATSDPTSGRANEQFF
TRBD2	.	TRBV19	TRBJ2-7	TGTGCCAGTAGTATAGTAAAGCGGGAGGTCTACGAGCAGTACTTC	CASSIVKREVYEQYF
.	many	TRBV29-1	TRBJ2-5	TGCAGCGCATCGGGACGGACTAAAGAGACCCAGTACTTC	CSASGRTKETQYF
.	few	TRBV7-9	TRBJ2-3	TGTGCCAGCAGCTCACAGGGTCCCGCAGATACGCAGTATTTT	CASSSQGPADTQYF
TRBD2	many	TRBV28	TRBJ2-2	TGTGCCAGCAGTTTCGCGGGGGCCGGGGAGCTGTTTTTT	CASSFAGAGELFF
.	few	TRBV30	TRBJ2-5	TGTGCCTGGAGTTGGGACCTGGGAGAGACCCAGTACTTC	CAWSWDLGETQYF
TRBD1	many	TRBV28	TRBJ1-5	TGTGCCAGCAGTCGTCGACAGGGAACCTATCAGCCCCAGCATTTT	CASSRRQGTYQPQHF
TRBD1	many	TRBV7-9	TRBJ2-1	TGTGCCAGCAGCTCGGACAGGGGAATCAATGAGCAGTTCTTC	CASSSDRGINEQFF
TRBD2	.	TRBV9	TRBJ2-1	TGTGCCAGCAGCGTAGGTCTTTCGCTAGCGGGAAACAATGAGCAGTTCTTC	CASSVGLSLAGNNEQFF
.	many	TRBV28	TRBJ2-1	TGTGCCAGCACGCTTTATGGGCCTACATCGGTGCCAGGGAATGAGCAGTTCTTC	CASTLYGPTSVPGNEQFF
TRBD2	many	TRBV28	TRBJ2-1	TGTGCCAGCAGTTCGACTAGCGGGAGGGCCCGTATTGAGCAGTTCTTC	CASSSTSGRARIEQFF
.	few	TRBV19	TRBJ1-2	TGTGCCAGTAGAGGGAGAGACTATGGCTACACCTTC	CASRGRDYGYTF
.	many	TRBV27	TRBJ1-5	TGTGCCAGCAGTTTAAGAGGGCGGGGGCAGCCCCAGCATTTT	CASSLRGRGQPQHF